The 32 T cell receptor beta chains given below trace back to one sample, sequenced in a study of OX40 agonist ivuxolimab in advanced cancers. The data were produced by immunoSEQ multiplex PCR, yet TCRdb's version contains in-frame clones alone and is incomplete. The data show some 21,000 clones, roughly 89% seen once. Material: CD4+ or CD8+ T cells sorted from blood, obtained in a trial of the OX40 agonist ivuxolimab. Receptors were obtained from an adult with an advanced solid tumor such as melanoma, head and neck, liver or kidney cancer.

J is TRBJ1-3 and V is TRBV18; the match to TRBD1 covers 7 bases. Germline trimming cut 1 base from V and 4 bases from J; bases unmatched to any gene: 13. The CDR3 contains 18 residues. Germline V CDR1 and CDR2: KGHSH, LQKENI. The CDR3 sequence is CASSPLPGTDKTGNTIYF. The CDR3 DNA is TGTGCCAGCTCACCACTACCCGGGACAGATAAAACCGGAAACACCATATATTTT.

Here the CDR3 reads CASSPDRTQSTDTQYF. The DNA for the CDR3 is TGTGCCAGCAGCCCGGACAGGACTCAAAGCACAGATACGCAGTATTTT. This chain uses TRBV5-6 with TRBJ2-3; 7 bases are shared with TRBD1. This CDR3 spans 16 amino acids. With 4 bases clipped from V and 0 bases from J, the junction kept 8 bases outside the gene matches. The germline V gene encodes CDR1 SGHDT and CDR2 YYEEEE. The full variable domain, with the rest looked up from reference TRBV5-6 and TRBJ2-3, is DAGVTQSPTHLIKTRGQQVTLRCSPKSGHDTVSWYQQALGQGPQFIFQYYEEEERQRGNFPDRFSGHQFPNYSSELNVNALLLGDSALYLCASSPDRTQSTDTQYFGPGTRLTVL.

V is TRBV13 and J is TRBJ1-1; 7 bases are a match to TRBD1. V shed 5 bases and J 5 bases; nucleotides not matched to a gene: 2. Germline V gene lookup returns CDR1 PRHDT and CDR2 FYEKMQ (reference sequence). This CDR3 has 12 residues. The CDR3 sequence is CASSRQGTEAFF. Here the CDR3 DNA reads TGTGCCAGCAGCCGACAGGGTACTGAAGCTTTCTTT.

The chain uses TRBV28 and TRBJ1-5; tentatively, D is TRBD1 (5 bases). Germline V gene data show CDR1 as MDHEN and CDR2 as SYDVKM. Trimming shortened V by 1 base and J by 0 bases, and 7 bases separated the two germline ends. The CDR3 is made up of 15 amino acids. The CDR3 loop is CASSLSGFSNQPQHF. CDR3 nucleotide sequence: TGTGCCAGCAGTTTATCAGGGTTTAGCAATCAGCCCCAGCATTTT. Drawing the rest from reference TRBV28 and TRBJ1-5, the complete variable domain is DVKVTQSSRYLVKRTGEKVFLECVQDMDHENMFWYRQDPGLGLRLIYFSYDVKMKEKGDIPEGYSVSREKKERFSLILESASTNQTSMYLCASSLSGFSNQPQHFGDGTRLSIL.

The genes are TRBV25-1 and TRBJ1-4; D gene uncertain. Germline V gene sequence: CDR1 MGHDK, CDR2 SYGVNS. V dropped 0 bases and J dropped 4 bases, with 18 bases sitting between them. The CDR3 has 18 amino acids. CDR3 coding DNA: TGTGCCAGCAGTGAATATAAAAGTGGTCAGGTCGTTAATGAAAAACTGTTTTTT. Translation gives CASSEYKSGQVVNEKLFF.

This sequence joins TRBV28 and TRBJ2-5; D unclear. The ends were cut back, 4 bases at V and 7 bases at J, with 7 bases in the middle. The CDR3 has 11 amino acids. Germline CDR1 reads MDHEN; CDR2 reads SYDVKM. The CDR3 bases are TGTGCCAGCAGTTACGTGGGGACCCAGTACTTC. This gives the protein CASSYVGTQYF.

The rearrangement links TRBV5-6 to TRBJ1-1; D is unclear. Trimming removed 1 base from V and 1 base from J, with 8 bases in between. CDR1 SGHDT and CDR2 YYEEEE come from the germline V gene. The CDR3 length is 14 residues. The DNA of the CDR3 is TGTGCCAGCAGCTTGTTGATACAGAACACTGAAGCTTTCTTT. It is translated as CASSLLIQNTEAFF.

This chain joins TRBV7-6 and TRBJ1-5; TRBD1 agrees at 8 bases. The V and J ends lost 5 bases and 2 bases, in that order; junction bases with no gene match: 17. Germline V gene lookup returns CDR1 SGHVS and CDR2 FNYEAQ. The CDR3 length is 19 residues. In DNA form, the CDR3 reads TGTGCCAGCAGCCTCGACAGGGGCGCACTTGGTAAGGGCAATCAGCCCCAGCATTTT. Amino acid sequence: CASSLDRGALGKGNQPQHF.

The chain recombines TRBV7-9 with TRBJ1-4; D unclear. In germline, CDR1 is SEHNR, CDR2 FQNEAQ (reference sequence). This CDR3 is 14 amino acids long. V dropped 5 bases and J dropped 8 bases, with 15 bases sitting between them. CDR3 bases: TGTGCCAGCAGCCCCGTAATGGGCTCCGAAAAACTGTTTTTT. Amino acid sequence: CASSPVMGSEKLFF.

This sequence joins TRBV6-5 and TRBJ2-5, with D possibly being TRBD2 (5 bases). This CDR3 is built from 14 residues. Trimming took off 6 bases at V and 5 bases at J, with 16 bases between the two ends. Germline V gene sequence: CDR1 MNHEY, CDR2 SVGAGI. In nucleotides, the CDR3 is TGTGCCAGCAGCCCCGGGGTCTCCTGGGAGACCCAGTACTTC. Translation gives CASSPGVSWETQYF.

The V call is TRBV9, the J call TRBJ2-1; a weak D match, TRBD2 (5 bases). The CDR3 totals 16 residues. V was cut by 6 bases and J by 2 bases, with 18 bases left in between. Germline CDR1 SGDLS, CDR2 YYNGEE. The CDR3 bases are TGTGCCAGCACCGGAGGACGTACCTTAGCCTACAATGAGCAGTTCTTC. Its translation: CASTGGRTLAYNEQFF.

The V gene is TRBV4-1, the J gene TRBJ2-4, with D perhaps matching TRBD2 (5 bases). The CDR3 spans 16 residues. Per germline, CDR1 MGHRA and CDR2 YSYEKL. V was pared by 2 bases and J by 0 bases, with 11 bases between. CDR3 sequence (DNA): TGCGCCAGCAGCCAACTTACGGGAAGAGCCAAAAACATTCAGTACTTC. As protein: CASSQLTGRAKNIQYF.

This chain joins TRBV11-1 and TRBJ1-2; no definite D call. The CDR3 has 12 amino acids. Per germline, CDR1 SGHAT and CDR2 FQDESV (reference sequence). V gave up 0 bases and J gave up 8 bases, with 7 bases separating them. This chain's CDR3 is CASSLALRGYTF. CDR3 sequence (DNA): TGTGCCAGCAGCTTAGCTCTGAGGGGCTACACCTTC.

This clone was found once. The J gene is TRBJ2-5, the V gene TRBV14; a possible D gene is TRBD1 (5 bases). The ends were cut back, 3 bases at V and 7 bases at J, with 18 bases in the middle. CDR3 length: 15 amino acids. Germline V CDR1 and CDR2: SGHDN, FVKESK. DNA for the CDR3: TGTGCCAGCAGCCATCGTGGGGCAGGGTCCGGGACCCAGTACTTC. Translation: CASSHRGAGSGTQYF.

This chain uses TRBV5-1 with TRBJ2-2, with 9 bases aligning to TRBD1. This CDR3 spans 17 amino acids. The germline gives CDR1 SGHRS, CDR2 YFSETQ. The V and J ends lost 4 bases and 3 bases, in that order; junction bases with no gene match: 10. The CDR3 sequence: CASSMMPGTGYTGELFF. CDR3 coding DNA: TGCGCCAGCAGCATGATGCCCGGGACAGGGTACACCGGGGAGCTGTTTTTT.

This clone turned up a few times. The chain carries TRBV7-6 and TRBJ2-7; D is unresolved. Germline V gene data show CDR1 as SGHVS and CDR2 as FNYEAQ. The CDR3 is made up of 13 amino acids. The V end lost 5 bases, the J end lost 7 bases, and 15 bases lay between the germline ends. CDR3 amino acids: CASSEDGVGEQYF. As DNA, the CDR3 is TGTGCCAGCAGCGAGGACGGAGTGGGGGAGCAGTACTTC.

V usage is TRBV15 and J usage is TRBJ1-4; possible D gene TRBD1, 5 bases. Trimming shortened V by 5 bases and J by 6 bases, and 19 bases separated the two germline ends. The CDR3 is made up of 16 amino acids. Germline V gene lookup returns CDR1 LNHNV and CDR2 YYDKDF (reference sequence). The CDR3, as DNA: TGTGCCACCAGCTCTCGTCGGGTTCGGGGGGATGAAAAACTGTTTTTT. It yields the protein CATSSRRVRGDEKLFF.

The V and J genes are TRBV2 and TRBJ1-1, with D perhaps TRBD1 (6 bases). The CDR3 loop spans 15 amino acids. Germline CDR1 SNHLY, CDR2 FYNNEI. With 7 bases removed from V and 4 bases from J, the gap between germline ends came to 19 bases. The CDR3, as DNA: TGTGCCAGCATCGAAGGGCCAGGGGAGGGCACTGAAGCTTTCTTT. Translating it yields CASIEGPGEGTEAFF.

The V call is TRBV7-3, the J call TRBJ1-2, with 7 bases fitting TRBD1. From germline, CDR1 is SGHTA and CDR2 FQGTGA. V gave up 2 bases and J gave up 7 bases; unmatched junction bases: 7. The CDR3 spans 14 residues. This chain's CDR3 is CASSLHGTVSGYTF. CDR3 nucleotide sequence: TGTGCCAGCAGCTTACACGGGACAGTCTCTGGCTACACCTTC. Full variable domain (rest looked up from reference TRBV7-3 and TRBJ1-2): GAGVSQTPSNKVTEKGKYVELRCDPISGHTALYWYRQSLGQGPEFLIYFQGTGAADDSGLPNDRFFAVRPEGSVSTLKIQRTERGDSAVYLCASSLHGTVSGYTFGSGTRLTVV.

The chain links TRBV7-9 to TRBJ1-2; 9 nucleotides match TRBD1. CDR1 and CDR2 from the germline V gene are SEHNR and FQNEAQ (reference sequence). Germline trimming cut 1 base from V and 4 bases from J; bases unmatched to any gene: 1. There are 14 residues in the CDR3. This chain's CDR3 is CASSLGTGVYGYTF. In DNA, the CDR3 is TGTGCCAGCAGCTTAGGGACAGGGGTCTATGGCTACACCTTC.

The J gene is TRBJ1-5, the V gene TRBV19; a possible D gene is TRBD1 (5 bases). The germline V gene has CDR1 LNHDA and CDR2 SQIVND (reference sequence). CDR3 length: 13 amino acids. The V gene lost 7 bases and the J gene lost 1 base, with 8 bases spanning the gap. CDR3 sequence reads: CASTGYSNQPQHF. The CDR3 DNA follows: TGTGCCAGTACAGGGTACAGCAATCAGCCCCAGCATTTT. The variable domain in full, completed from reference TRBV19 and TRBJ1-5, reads DGGITQSPKYLFRKEGQNVTLSCEQNLNHDAMYWYRQDPGQGLRLIYYSQIVNDFQKGDIAEGYSVSREKKESFPLTVTSAQKNPTAFYLCASTGYSNQPQHFGDGTRLSIL.

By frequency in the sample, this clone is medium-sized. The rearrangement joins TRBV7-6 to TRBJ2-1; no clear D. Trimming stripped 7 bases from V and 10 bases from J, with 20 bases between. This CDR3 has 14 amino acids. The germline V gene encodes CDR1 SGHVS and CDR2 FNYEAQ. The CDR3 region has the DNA TGTGCCAGCACGCAGCTTGTAAGCAGCTCGGAGCAGTTCTTC. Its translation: CASTQLVSSSEQFF. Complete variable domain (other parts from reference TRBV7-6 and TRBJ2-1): GAGVSQSPRYKVTKRGQDVALRCDPISGHVSLYWYRQALGQGPEFLTYFNYEAQQDKSGLPNDRFSAERPEGSISTLTIQRTEQRDSAMYRCASTQLVSSSEQFFGPGTRLTVL.

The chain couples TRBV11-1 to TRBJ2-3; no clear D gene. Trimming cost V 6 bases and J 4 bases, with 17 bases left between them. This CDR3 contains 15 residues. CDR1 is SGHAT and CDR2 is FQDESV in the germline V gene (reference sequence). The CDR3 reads CASSPPRGVPDTQYF. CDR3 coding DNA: TGTGCCAGCAGTCCACCCCGTGGGGTCCCAGATACGCAGTATTTT.

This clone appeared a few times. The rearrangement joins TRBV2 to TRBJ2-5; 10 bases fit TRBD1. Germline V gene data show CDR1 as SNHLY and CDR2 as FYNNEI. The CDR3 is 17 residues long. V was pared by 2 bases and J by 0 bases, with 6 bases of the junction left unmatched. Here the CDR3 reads CASSETGQGGYQETQYF. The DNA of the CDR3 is TGTGCCAGCAGTGAAACAGGACAGGGGGGATACCAAGAGACCCAGTACTTC.

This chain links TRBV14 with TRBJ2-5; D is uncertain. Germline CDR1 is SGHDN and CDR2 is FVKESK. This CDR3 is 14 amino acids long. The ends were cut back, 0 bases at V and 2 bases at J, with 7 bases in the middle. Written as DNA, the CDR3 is TGTGCCAGCAGCCAAGAACTACTACAAGAGACCCAGTACTTC. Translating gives CASSQELLQETQYF.

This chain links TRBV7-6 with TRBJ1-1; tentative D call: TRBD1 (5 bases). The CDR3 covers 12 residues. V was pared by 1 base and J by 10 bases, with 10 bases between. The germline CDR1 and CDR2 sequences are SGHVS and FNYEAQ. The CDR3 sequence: CASSLGRGGAFF. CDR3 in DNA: TGTGCCAGCAGCTTAGGACGGGGGGGAGCTTTCTTT.

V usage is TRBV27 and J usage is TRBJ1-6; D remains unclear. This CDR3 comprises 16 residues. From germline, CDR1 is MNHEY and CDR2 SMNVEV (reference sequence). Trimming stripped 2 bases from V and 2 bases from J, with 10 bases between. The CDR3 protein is CASSLAFGPYNSPLHF. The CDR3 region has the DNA TGTGCCAGCAGTTTAGCTTTCGGGCCCTATAATTCACCCCTCCACTTT.

This CDR3 is CASSPGRGVPYEQYF. Written as DNA, the CDR3 is TGTGCCAGCAGCCCAGGCCGGGGGGTTCCCTACGAGCAGTACTTC. The chain has TRBV7-6 and TRBJ2-7; TRBD2 matches at 7 bases. The CDR3 totals 15 residues. Germline V gives CDR1 SGHVS, CDR2 FNYEAQ. The junction had 9 bases not matched to a gene; V was cut back by 5 bases and J by 2 bases.

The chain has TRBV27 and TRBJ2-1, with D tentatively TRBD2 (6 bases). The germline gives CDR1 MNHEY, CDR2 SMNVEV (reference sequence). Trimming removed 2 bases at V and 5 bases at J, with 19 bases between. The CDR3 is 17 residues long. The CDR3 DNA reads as TGTGCCAGCAGTTTACTTCGAGAGGTTGGAGGGGACAATGAGCAGTTCTTC. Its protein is CASSLLREVGGDNEQFF.

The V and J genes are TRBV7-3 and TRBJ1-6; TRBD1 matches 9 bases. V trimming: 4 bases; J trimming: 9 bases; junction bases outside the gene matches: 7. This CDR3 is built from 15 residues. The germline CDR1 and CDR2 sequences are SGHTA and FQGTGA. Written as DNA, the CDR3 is TGTGCCAGCAGCTCGACAGGGGGTAGTTTTTCACCCCTCCACTTT. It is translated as CASSSTGGSFSPLHF.

CDR3 nucleotides: TGTGCCAGCAGTCTTCGGGGCAATCAGCCCCAGCATTTT. Amino acid sequence: CASSLRGNQPQHF. The rearrangement links TRBV5-5 to TRBJ1-5; D remains unclear. With 5 bases removed from V and 2 bases from J, the gap between germline ends came to 8 bases. The CDR3 runs 13 residues. Germline V gene sequence: CDR1 SGHKS, CDR2 YYEKEE (reference sequence).

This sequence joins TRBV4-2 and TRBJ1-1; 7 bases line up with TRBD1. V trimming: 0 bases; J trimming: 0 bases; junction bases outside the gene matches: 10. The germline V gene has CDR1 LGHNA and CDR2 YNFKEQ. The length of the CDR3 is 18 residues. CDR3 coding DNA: TGTGCCAGCAGCCAAGAAGGAGGGGGCGAGGGTATGAACACTGAAGCTTTCTTT. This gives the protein CASSQEGGGEGMNTEAFF.